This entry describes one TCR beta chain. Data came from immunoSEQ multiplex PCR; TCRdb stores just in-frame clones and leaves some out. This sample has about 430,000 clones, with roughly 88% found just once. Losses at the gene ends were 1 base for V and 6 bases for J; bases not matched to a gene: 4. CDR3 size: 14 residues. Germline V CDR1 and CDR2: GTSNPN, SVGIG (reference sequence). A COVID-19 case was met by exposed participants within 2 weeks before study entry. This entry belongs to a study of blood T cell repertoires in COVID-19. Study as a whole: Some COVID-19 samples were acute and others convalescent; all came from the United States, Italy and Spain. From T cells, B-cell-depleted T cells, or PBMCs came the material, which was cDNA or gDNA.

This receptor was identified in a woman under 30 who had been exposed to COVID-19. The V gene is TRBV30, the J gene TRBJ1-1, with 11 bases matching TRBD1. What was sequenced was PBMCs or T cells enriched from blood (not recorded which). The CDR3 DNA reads TGTGCCTGGAGTGCGGGACAGGGGGTCGCTGAAGCTTTCTTT. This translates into CAWSAGQGVAEAFF.